Presented here are 9 T cell receptor beta chains from one specimen sequenced in a study of shared clonotypes between healthy human individuals. Libraries were prepared by immunoSEQ multiplex PCR; TCRdb keeps only in-frame clonotypes and omits some of them. The table has about 1,800,000 clones, about 95% seen once. The naive CD8 fraction comprised CD45RO-negative cells positively selected for CCR7 and excluded terminally differentiated effector memory CD45RA+ cells. Material for sequencing was naive CD8+ T cells sorted from blood. The receptor set was obtained from a man aged 18 to 30 in good health.

Only one count was recorded for this clone. V is TRBV5-1 and J is TRBJ2-3; D is unresolved. Trimming removed 0 bases from V and 2 bases from J, with 7 bases in between. The germline CDR1 and CDR2 sequences are SGHRS and YFSETQ. CDR3 size: 14 residues. CDR3 loop: CASSLEGFTDTQYF. DNA of the CDR3: TGCGCCAGCAGCTTGGAGGGATTCACAGATACGCAGTATTTT.

The chain links TRBV2 to TRBJ2-7; D may be TRBD1 (6 bases). This CDR3 is 14 amino acids long. Germline V CDR1 and CDR2: SNHLY, FYNNEI. V was clipped by 7 bases and J by 3 bases, with 16 bases between them. CDR3 DNA: TGTGCCAGCAATGAGTTCCCGACAGGCTACGAGCAGTACTTC. It translates to CASNEFPTGYEQYF.

CDR3 in amino acids: CASSNGGGTDTQYF. DNA for the CDR3: TGTGCCAGCAGCAACGGCGGGGGGACAGATACGCAGTATTTT. The rearrangement uses TRBV21-1 and TRBJ2-3; the listed D gene, TRBD2, was not tested against the DNA. TRBV21-1 is marked as a pseudogene. The CDR3 covers 14 residues.

The chain is built from TRBV4-3 and TRBJ2-3; D is uncertain. Trimming pared 2 bases from V and 5 bases from J, leaving 8 bases between. The germline gives CDR1 LGHNA, CDR2 YSLEER. The CDR3 sequence is 13 residues long. CDR3 amino acids: CASSQRPGDTQYF. CDR3 DNA: TGCGCCAGCAGCCAACGCCCGGGAGATACGCAGTATTTT.

The chain has TRBV6-5 and TRBJ2-1; 7 bases agree with TRBD1. Germline V gene lookup returns CDR1 MNHEY and CDR2 SVGAGI. Trimming cost V 5 bases and J 2 bases; bases outside gene matches: 6. This CDR3 contains 15 residues. The CDR3 spells CASSRQGDAYNEQFF. DNA for the CDR3: TGTGCCAGCAGTCGTCAGGGGGACGCCTACAATGAGCAGTTCTTC.

The CDR3 DNA sequence: TGTGCCAGCAGCTTGATAGGGACCCTGACTGAAGCTTTCTTT. Its protein is CASSLIGTLTEAFF. V is TRBV5-8 and J is TRBJ1-1, with a possible D match to TRBD1 (5 bases). V gave up 1 base and J gave up 5 bases, with 12 bases separating them. The CDR3 is 14 amino acids. Germline V gene sequence: CDR1 SGHTS, CDR2 YDEGEE.

The J gene is TRBJ2-7, the V gene TRBV7-2; TRBD2 agrees at 14 bases. Germline CDR1 is SGHTA and CDR2 is FQGNSA. Losses at the gene ends were 4 bases for V and 6 bases for J; bases not matched to a gene: 5. The CDR3 runs to 15 residues. CDR3 loop: CASSSGLAGVGEQYF. The CDR3 coding sequence is TGTGCCAGCAGCTCGGGACTAGCGGGAGTAGGCGAGCAGTACTTC.

This chain connects TRBV29-1 to TRBJ1-2, with 8 bases aligning to TRBD1. V lost 4 bases, J lost 5 bases, and 9 bases stayed unmatched. Germline V gene lookup returns CDR1 SQVTM and CDR2 ANQGSEA. There are 14 residues in the CDR3. CDR3 in amino acids: CSVGPDREQYGYTF. Written as DNA, the CDR3 is TGCAGCGTTGGCCCGGACAGGGAGCAGTATGGCTACACCTTC.

V gene TRBV6-5 combines with J gene TRBJ2-2; TRBD2 matches at 9 bases. Looked up from germline, CDR1 is MNHEY and CDR2 is SVGAGI. Trimming took 5 bases from V and 4 from J; bases not matched to a gene: 5. The CDR3 consists of 15 residues. CDR3: CASSLSGSPTGELFF. The CDR3 DNA is TGTGCCAGCAGTCTTAGCGGGAGTCCCACCGGGGAGCTGTTTTTT.